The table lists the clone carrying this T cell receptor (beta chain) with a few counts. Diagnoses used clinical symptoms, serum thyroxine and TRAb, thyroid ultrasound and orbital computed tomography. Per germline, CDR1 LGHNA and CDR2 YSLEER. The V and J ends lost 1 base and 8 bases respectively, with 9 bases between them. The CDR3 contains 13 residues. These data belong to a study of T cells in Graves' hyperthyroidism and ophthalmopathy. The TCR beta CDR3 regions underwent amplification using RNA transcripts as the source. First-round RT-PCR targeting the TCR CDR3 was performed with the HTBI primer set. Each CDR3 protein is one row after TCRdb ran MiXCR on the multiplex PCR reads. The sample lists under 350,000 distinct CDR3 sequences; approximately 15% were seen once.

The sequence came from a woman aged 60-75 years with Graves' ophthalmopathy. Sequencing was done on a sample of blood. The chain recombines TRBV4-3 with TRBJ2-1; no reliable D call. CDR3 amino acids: CASSQGSAYEQFF. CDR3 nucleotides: TGCGCCAGCAGCCAAGGGTCGGCCTATGAGCAGTTCTTC.